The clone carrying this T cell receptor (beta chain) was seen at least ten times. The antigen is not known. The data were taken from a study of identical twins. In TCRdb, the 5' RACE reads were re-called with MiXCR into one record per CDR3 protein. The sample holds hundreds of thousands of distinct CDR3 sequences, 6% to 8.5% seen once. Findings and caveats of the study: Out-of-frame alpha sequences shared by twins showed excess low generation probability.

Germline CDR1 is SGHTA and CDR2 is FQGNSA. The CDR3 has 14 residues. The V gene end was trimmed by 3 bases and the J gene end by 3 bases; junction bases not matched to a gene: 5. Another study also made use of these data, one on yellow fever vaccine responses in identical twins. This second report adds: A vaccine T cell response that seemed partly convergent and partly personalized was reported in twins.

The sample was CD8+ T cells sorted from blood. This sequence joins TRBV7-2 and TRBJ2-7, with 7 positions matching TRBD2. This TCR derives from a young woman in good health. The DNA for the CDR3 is TGTGCCAGCAGCTTCGCCGGGGGGAACTACGAGCAGTACGTC. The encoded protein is CASSFAGGNYEQYV.